The rows below give T cell receptor beta chains drawn from one sample of a study of cytomegalovirus exposure and HLA in healthy donors. The data were produced by immunoSEQ multiplex PCR, yet TCRdb's version contains in-frame clones alone and is incomplete. The sample has some 48,000 clones, approximately 93% seen once. Material for sequencing was PBMCs. These receptors all come from a young woman in good health and CMV-seropositive. The CDR3 runs from the conserved cysteine through the conserved F or W. A D gene is named only where the DNA matches it firmly. Size is stated for part of the rows, as once, few or many counts, or as a class when the clone is expanded.

size: NA
length: 19
D: NA
J: TRBJ1-3
V: TRBV7-9
DNA: TGTGCCAGCAGGTCTATCCAAGGCCTCCGGACAGTTTCTGGAAACACCATATATTTT
CDR3: CASRSIQGLRTVSGNTIYF

size: NA
length: 14
D: TRBD1
J: TRBJ1-5
V: TRBV28
DNA: TGTGCCATCGACACAGGGGTGGCCAATCAGCCCCAGCATTTT
CDR3: CAIDTGVANQPQHF

size: once
length: 14
D: NA
J: TRBJ2-7
V: TRBV6-6
DNA: TGTGCCAGCAGTGGTGGACAGCGAAACTACGAGCAGTACTTC
CDR3: CASSGGQRNYEQYF

size: once
length: 15
D: NA
J: TRBJ2-5
V: TRBV11-3
DNA: TGTGCCAGCAGCTTAGGAGGGGGGGTGCAAGAGACCCAGTACTTC
CDR3: CASSLGGGVQETQYF

size: NA
length: 14
D: NA
J: TRBJ2-6
V: TRBV6-1
DNA: TGTGCCAGCAGTGACGGCTCTGGGGCCAACGTCCTGACTTTC
CDR3: CASSDGSGANVLTF

size: NA
length: 15
D: NA
J: TRBJ2-1
V: TRBV5-6
DNA: TGTGCCAGCAGCTTGCTAGCGTCCCCCTACAATGAGCAGTTCTTC
CDR3: CASSLLASPYNEQFF

size: NA
length: 15
D: NA
J: TRBJ1-4
V: TRBV28
DNA: TGTGCCAGCAGTTCAAAACGGGGACTTAATGAAAAACTGTTTTTT
CDR3: CASSSKRGLNEKLFF

size: NA
length: 14
D: NA
J: TRBJ2-7
V: TRBV30
DNA: TGTGCCTGGAGAGTCGCGGAACTAGTAACCGAGCAGTACTTC
CDR3: CAWRVAELVTEQYF

size: NA
length: 15
D: TRBD1
J: TRBJ2-7
V: TRBV28
DNA: TGTGCCAGCAGTGCCCCGGGACAGGGTGCCTACGAGCAGTACTTC
CDR3: CASSAPGQGAYEQYF

size: once
length: 15
D: TRBD2
J: TRBJ2-3
V: TRBV5-4
DNA: TGTGCCAGCAGCTTGTTCGCGGGAGGCACAGATACGCAGTATTTT
CDR3: CASSLFAGGTDTQYF

size: NA
length: 14
D: TRBD1
J: TRBJ2-7
V: TRBV30
DNA: TGTGCCTGGAGTAGACAGGGGCCGCCCTACGAGCAGTACTTC
CDR3: CAWSRQGPPYEQYF

size: NA
length: 15
D: NA
J: TRBJ1-2
V: TRBV6-1
DNA: TGTGCCAGCAGATCCCTTACAGAGAACTTCTGGGGCTACACCTTC
CDR3: CASRSLTENFWGYTF

size: few
length: 12
D: TRBD2
J: TRBJ2-1
V: TRBV5-8
DNA: TGTGCCAGCAGCCTAACTAGCGGCGAGCAGTTCTTC
CDR3: CASSLTSGEQFF

size: NA
length: 15
D: TRBD2
J: TRBJ2-1
V: TRBV11-3
DNA: TGTGCCAGCAGCCAAGGACTAGCGGGAAGTCGTGAGCAGTTCTTC
CDR3: CASSQGLAGSREQFF

size: NA
length: 17
D: TRBD1
J: TRBJ2-5
V: TRBV9
DNA: TGTGCCAGCAGCCTTCAGCCCGGGACAGCCTACCAAGAGACCCAGTACTTC
CDR3: CASSLQPGTAYQETQYF

size: NA
length: 15
D: NA
J: TRBJ1-6
V: TRBV5-5
DNA: TGTGCCAGCAGCTTGAACAGTGACTATAATTCACCCCTCCACTTT
CDR3: CASSLNSDYNSPLHF

size: NA
length: 15
D: TRBD1
J: TRBJ1-2
V: TRBV6-1
DNA: TGTGCCAGCAGTGAAGACAGGGGCGGAATCTATGGCTACACCTTC
CDR3: CASSEDRGGIYGYTF

size: NA
length: 14
D: NA
J: TRBJ2-7
V: TRBV30
DNA: TGTGCCTGGAGTGCCCACACAGGGCTCTACGAGCAGTACTTC
CDR3: CAWSAHTGLYEQYF

size: NA
length: 14
D: TRBD1
J: TRBJ1-2
V: TRBV6-6
DNA: TGTGCCAGCAGTTTGATAGGGACAGATTATGGCTACACCTTC
CDR3: CASSLIGTDYGYTF

size: NA
length: 13
D: TRBD1
J: TRBJ1-2
V: TRBV29-1
DNA: TGCAGCGCCACACCGGGACAGGGCTATGGCTACACCTTC
CDR3: CSATPGQGYGYTF

size: NA
length: 15
D: TRBD1
J: TRBJ1-5
V: TRBV6-1
DNA: TGTGCCAGCAGTGAAGGACAGGGGGCCCCCCAGCCCCAGCATTTT
CDR3: CASSEGQGAPQPQHF

size: NA
length: 15
D: TRBD2
J: TRBJ2-7
V: TRBV5-1
DNA: TGCGCCAGCAGCGGCGGACTAGCGGGAGGGGCCGAGCAGTACTTC
CDR3: CASSGGLAGGAEQYF

size: NA
length: 16
D: TRBD1
J: TRBJ1-5
V: TRBV7-8
DNA: TGTGCCAGCAGCCTCGGACAGGGAGGGAGGAATCAGCCCCAGCATTTT
CDR3: CASSLGQGGRNQPQHF

size: NA
length: 14
D: NA
J: TRBJ2-1
V: TRBV7-9
DNA: TGTGCCAGCAGCTCCCAGATCTCCTACAATGAGCAGTTCTTC
CDR3: CASSSQISYNEQFF

size: NA
length: 14
D: TRBD2
J: TRBJ2-3
V: TRBV6-1
DNA: TGTGCCAGCAGTGACGGAGCGGGAGGCTCTCCGCAGTATTTT
CDR3: CASSDGAGGSPQYF

size: once
length: 16
D: TRBD1
J: TRBJ2-4
V: TRBV27
DNA: TGTGCCAGCAGTTTTGGGCCGGGACAGGGAAAAAACATTCAGTACTTC
CDR3: CASSFGPGQGKNIQYF

size: NA
length: 17
D: NA
J: TRBJ1-1
V: TRBV27
DNA: TGTGCCAGCAGTCCCCCAGGACAAGGCCACAAGAACACTGAAGCTTTCTTT
CDR3: CASSPPGQGHKNTEAFF

size: NA
length: 17
D: TRBD1
J: TRBJ2-2
V: TRBV7-9
DNA: TGTGCCAGCAGCTCTATCTCCGGGACAGCGTACACCGGGGAGCTGTTTTTT
CDR3: CASSSISGTAYTGELFF

size: NA
length: 11
D: NA
J: TRBJ2-5
V: TRBV2
DNA: TGTGCCAGCAGCATGCAAGAGACCCAGTACTTC
CDR3: CASSMQETQYF

size: once
length: 15
D: NA
J: TRBJ2-7
V: TRBV5-1
DNA: TGCGCCAGCAGCTTGGTGACGGGTTTCCCCTACGAGCAGTACTTC
CDR3: CASSLVTGFPYEQYF

size: NA
length: 16
D: TRBD2
J: TRBJ2-1
V: TRBV27
DNA: TGTGCCAGCAAAGGGACTAGCGGGGATTCCTACAATGAGCAGTTCTTC
CDR3: CASKGTSGDSYNEQFF

size: NA
length: 13
D: TRBD2
J: TRBJ2-5
V: TRBV27
DNA: TGTGCCAGCAATAGCGGGGATAAAGAGACCCAGTACTTC
CDR3: CASNSGDKETQYF

size: NA
length: 16
D: TRBD2
J: TRBJ2-1
V: TRBV7-6
DNA: TGTGCCAGCAGCTTTCCAGATAGCGGGAATTCGAGTGAGCAGTTCTTC
CDR3: CASSFPDSGNSSEQFF

size: NA
length: 13
D: NA
J: TRBJ1-1
V: TRBV10-2
DNA: TGCGCCAGCAGTAACAGGGAGAACACTGAAGCTTTCTTT
CDR3: CASSNRENTEAFF

size: NA
length: 18
D: TRBD1
J: TRBJ2-6
V: TRBV9
DNA: TGTGCCAGCAGCGCCGGGACAGTCCTCGAGGCCGGGGCCAACGTCCTGACTTTC
CDR3: CASSAGTVLEAGANVLTF

size: NA
length: 15
D: NA
J: TRBJ2-7
V: TRBV27
DNA: TGTGCCAGCAGTTTAAGGGCAGGGGGGACCTACGAGCAGTACTTC
CDR3: CASSLRAGGTYEQYF

size: NA
length: 17
D: NA
J: TRBJ2-6
V: TRBV18
DNA: TGTGCCAGCTCACCTTCTTTACAGATCTCTGGGGCCAACGTCCTGACTTTC
CDR3: CASSPSLQISGANVLTF

size: NA
length: 16
D: TRBD2
J: TRBJ2-1
V: TRBV7-9
DNA: TGTGCCAGCAGCTCAACCGGGACTAGCGGCGACAATGAGCAGTTCTTC
CDR3: CASSSTGTSGDNEQFF

size: NA
length: 13
D: NA
J: TRBJ1-1
V: TRBV19
DNA: TGTGCCAGTAGCTCTCGGACTGCCACTGAAGCTTTCTTT
CDR3: CASSSRTATEAFF

size: NA
length: 18
D: TRBD2
J: TRBJ2-3
V: TRBV28
DNA: TGTGCCAGCAGTTCAGTCTCCGGAGCGGGAGAGCGCACAGATACGCAGTATTTT
CDR3: CASSSVSGAGERTDTQYF

size: medium-sized
length: 15
D: NA
J: TRBJ2-2
V: TRBV6-4
DNA: TGTGCCAGCAGCCCGGGACATCTGGACACCGGGGAGCTGTTTTTT
CDR3: CASSPGHLDTGELFF

size: NA
length: 15
D: NA
J: TRBJ2-1
V: TRBV6-4
DNA: TGTGCCAGCAGTCCCACCCGCGGGGCCGGCAATGAGCAGTTCTTC
CDR3: CASSPTRGAGNEQFF

size: NA
length: 17
D: NA
J: TRBJ1-5
V: TRBV6-1
DNA: TGTGCCAGCAGTGAAGCAGGGGGGGGTTATAGCAATCAGCCCCAGCATTTT
CDR3: CASSEAGGGYSNQPQHF

size: few
length: 14
D: TRBD2
J: TRBJ2-7
V: TRBV18
DNA: TGTGCCAGCTCACCAAGTAGCGGGAGGGACGAGCAGTACTTC
CDR3: CASSPSSGRDEQYF

size: NA
length: 19
D: NA
J: TRBJ2-7
V: TRBV12-5
DNA: TGTGCTAGTGGTTTGGGATCACGGAAATGGCGGGAATCGTCCCACGAGCAGTACTTC
CDR3: CASGLGSRKWRESSHEQYF

size: few
length: 15
D: NA
J: TRBJ1-1
V: TRBV7-9
DNA: TGTGCCAGCAGCTTCCCCGCGGGCGTAGGGACTGAAGCTTTCTTT
CDR3: CASSFPAGVGTEAFF